The 23 T cell receptor beta chains below were found in one sample sequenced in a study of OX40 agonist ivuxolimab in advanced cancers. Repertoires were generated with immunoSEQ multiplex PCR, while TCRdb's copy carries only in-frame clones and drops some. Of about 89,000 clones in the sample, around nine tenths were seen once. The sequences come from CD4+ or CD8+ T cells sorted from blood, collected in a trial of the OX40 agonist ivuxolimab. These TCRs come from an adult with an advanced solid tumor such as melanoma, head and neck, liver or kidney cancer.

The rearrangement uses TRBV6-1 and TRBJ2-5; 13 bases are a match to TRBD2. The V gene end was trimmed by 0 bases and the J gene end by 4 bases; junction bases not matched to a gene: 2. The CDR3 length is 16 residues. The germline V gene has CDR1 MNHNS and CDR2 SASEGT. The CDR3 DNA is TGTGCCAGCAGTGAAGCCGGACTAGCGGGGGCAGAGACCCAGTACTTC. It specifies CASSEAGLAGAETQYF.

This sequence joins TRBV7-9 and TRBJ1-2; TRBD1 is a possible D gene (5 bases). V lost 3 bases and J 3 bases, leaving 14 bases between the germline ends. There are 15 residues in the CDR3. Germline V lookup: CDR1 SEHNR, CDR2 FQNEAQ (reference sequence). CDR3 loop: CASSFSRDRDYGYTF. As DNA, the CDR3 is TGTGCCAGCAGCTTTAGTAGGGACCGAGACTATGGCTACACCTTC.

The rearrangement uses TRBV10-3 and TRBJ2-7; maybe TRBD2 (5 bases). Germline lookup yields CDR1 ENHRY and CDR2 SYGVKD. This CDR3 has 12 residues. Trimming removed 2 bases from V and 10 bases from J, with 12 bases in between. As DNA, the CDR3 is TGTGCCATCAGTGAGATCGACCGGGGTCAGTACTTC. Translation gives CAISEIDRGQYF.

The chain has TRBV15 and TRBJ1-5, with a tentative D call TRBD1 (5 bases). Deletions cut 3 bases from V and 3 bases from J, with 12 bases between. In germline, CDR1 is LNHNV, CDR2 YYDKDF (reference sequence). This CDR3 comprises 15 residues. CDR3: CATSSQGSTNQPQHF. CDR3 DNA: TGTGCCACCAGCAGCCAGGGTTCTACCAATCAGCCCCAGCATTTT. Variable domain in full (rest from reference TRBV15 and TRBJ1-5): DAMVIQNPRYQVTQFGKPVTLSCSQTLNHNVMYWYQQKSSQAPKLLFHYYDKDFNNEADTPDNFQSRRPNTSFCFLDIRSPGLGDTAMYLCATSSQGSTNQPQHFGDGTRLSIL.

This chain uses TRBV19 with TRBJ2-3, with D perhaps TRBD1 (7 bases). This CDR3 has 16 residues. The germline V and J ends were trimmed by 3 bases and 3 bases, with 16 bases remaining between them. Per the germline V gene, CDR1 is LNHDA and CDR2 is SQIVND (reference sequence). The CDR3 DNA sequence: TGTGCCAGTAGTATCGCGGCAGGGGGGCTTACAGATACGCAGTATTTT. Its translation is CASSIAAGGLTDTQYF.

The rearrangement joins TRBV14 to TRBJ2-7; D perhaps matches TRBD1 (6 bases). Trimming stripped 4 bases from V and 0 bases from J, with 22 bases between. Germline lookup yields CDR1 SGHDN and CDR2 FVKESK. The CDR3 consists of 18 residues. The DNA of the CDR3 is TGTGCCAGCAGCCCCCGAAACAGGGAACCTGATAGCTCCTACGAGCAGTACTTC. It yields the protein CASSPRNREPDSSYEQYF.

The V and J genes are TRBV5-1 and TRBJ2-1; the match to TRBD2 covers 8 bases. This CDR3 contains 17 residues. Germline V gives CDR1 SGHRS, CDR2 YFSETQ. After removal of 0 bases from V and 0 bases from J, the junction contained 5 bases not matched to a gene. The chain's CDR3 is CASSLVVGGASYNEQFF. Here the CDR3 DNA reads TGCGCCAGCAGCTTGGTTGTCGGGGGGGCCTCCTACAATGAGCAGTTCTTC.

This chain links TRBV4-1 with TRBJ1-5, with TRBD1 matching over 7 bases. The V gene end was trimmed by 1 base and the J gene end by 6 bases; junction bases not matched to a gene: 6. Germline V CDR1 and CDR2: MGHRA, YSYEKL. The CDR3 is 15 amino acids. The CDR3 DNA reads as TGCGCCAGCAGCCAAGCCGGAGGGGGCACTCAGCCCCAGCATTTT. This encodes CASSQAGGGTQPQHF.

The gene calls are TRBV2 and TRBJ1-2, with D possibly matching TRBD1 (5 bases). Per the germline V gene, CDR1 is SNHLY and CDR2 is FYNNEI. The CDR3 runs to 13 residues. The V end lost 8 bases, the J end lost 0 bases, and 10 bases lay between the germline ends. CDR3 in DNA: TGTGCCAGCCCAGGGAGAGCTAACTATGGCTACACCTTC. Translation gives CASPGRANYGYTF.

This clone was seen more than once but under ten times. The rearrangement uses TRBV29-1 and TRBJ2-5; D tentatively reads TRBD1 or TRBD2 (7 bases each). CDR3 length: 14 residues. The V and J ends lost 4 bases and 2 bases respectively, with 14 bases between them. Per the germline V gene, CDR1 is SQVTM and CDR2 is ANQGSEA. CDR3 DNA sequence: TGCAGCGTTGGGGAGGGGGCGAAACAAGAGACCCAGTACTTC. Its protein is CSVGEGAKQETQYF.

The chain joins TRBV11-3 to TRBJ1-2; D unresolved. Germline V gives CDR1 SGHNT, CDR2 YENEEA. Deletions cut 7 bases from V and 3 bases from J, with 15 bases between. The CDR3 has 14 residues. Here the CDR3 reads CASTGYRRDYGYTF. In DNA form, the CDR3 reads TGTGCCAGCACTGGGTACCGCCGGGACTATGGCTACACCTTC.

This clone was counted once. The chain employs TRBV9 and TRBJ1-2; TRBD1 agrees at 7 bases. The CDR3 spans 15 residues. The trim removed 3 bases at V and 2 bases at J, leaving 7 bases unmatched. CDR1 is SGDLS and CDR2 is YYNGEE in the germline V gene. This CDR3 is CASSARTGANYGYTF. The CDR3 DNA reads TGTGCCAGCAGCGCCCGGACAGGCGCCAACTATGGCTACACCTTC.

J is TRBJ1-1 and V is TRBV5-8; 7 nucleotides agree with TRBD1. The V segment lost 5 bases and the J segment 9 bases; nucleotides outside the gene matches: 7. CDR3 length equals 12 residues. Germline values: CDR1 SGHTS, CDR2 YDEGEE. The CDR3, as DNA: TGTGCCAGCAGACGGGACAGCCTGAAAGCTTTCTTT. Its protein is CASRRDSLKAFF.

The chain joins TRBV7-2 to TRBJ2-2, with D hard to call. Trimming cost V 5 bases and J 11 bases, with 9 bases left between them. The CDR3 spans 11 residues. CDR1 SGHTA and CDR2 FQGNSA come from the germline V gene. The CDR3 region has the DNA TGTGCCAGCAGCCCGATCGGTGAGCTGTTTTTT. It is translated as CASSPIGELFF.

This clone was found once. J is TRBJ2-5 and V is TRBV13; maybe TRBD1 (6 bases). This CDR3 comprises 13 residues. V lost 2 bases and J lost 7, with 11 bases in between. Germline CDR1 and CDR2: PRHDT and FYEKMQ (reference sequence). CDR3 region: CASSLSGVGTQYF. CDR3 in DNA: TGTGCCAGCAGCTTATCAGGGGTGGGGACCCAGTACTTC.

The chain uses TRBV9 and TRBJ1-5, with D perhaps matching TRBD1 (5 bases). V dropped 0 bases and J dropped 3 bases, with 7 bases sitting between them. This CDR3 has 14 residues. Germline assignment: CDR1 SGDLS and CDR2 YYNGEE. The CDR3 sequence: CASSVGGTNQPQHF. CDR3 coding DNA: TGTGCCAGCAGCGTAGGAGGGACCAATCAGCCCCAGCATTTT.

The V call is TRBV2, the J call TRBJ1-1; D uncertain. CDR1 SNHLY and CDR2 FYNNEI come from the germline V gene. V was shortened by 2 bases and J by 7 bases, with 8 bases between the two germline ends. There are 12 residues in the CDR3. CDR3: CASSELRGEAFF. CDR3 DNA: TGTGCCAGCAGTGAATTACGGGGTGAAGCTTTCTTT.

The chain combines TRBV5-8 with TRBJ2-6; 10 positions match TRBD1. Germline-derived CDR1 and CDR2 are SGHTS and YDEGEE. The CDR3 is 16 residues long. Trimming cost V 4 bases and J 1 base; bases outside gene matches: 2. CDR3 region: CASSMDRGSGANVLTF. CDR3 coding DNA: TGTGCCAGCAGCATGGACAGGGGGTCTGGGGCCAACGTCCTGACTTTC.

This clone has a single count. In DNA form, the CDR3 reads TGTGCCAGCAGCTCAGGGGATACGGCTCTCCCCGGAAAACTGTTTTTT. Protein sequence: CASSSGDTALPGKLFF. The V call is TRBV11-2, the J call TRBJ1-4; D possibly corresponds to TRBD1 (6 bases). Trimming took off 4 bases at V and 10 bases at J, with 22 bases between the two ends. The V gene's germline CDR1 is SGHAT and CDR2 FQNNGV. This CDR3 comprises 16 residues.

This clone is a singleton in its sample. The chain links TRBV19 to TRBJ2-7; 7 bases are a match to TRBD1. The CDR3 runs to 14 residues. Trimming removed 9 bases from V and 12 bases from J; junction bases left unmatched: 20. Germline V lookup: CDR1 LNHDA, CDR2 SQIVND (reference sequence). CDR3 amino acids: CASPANGTVGCPYF. The CDR3 DNA reads TGTGCCAGCCCCGCCAATGGGACAGTCGGGTGTCCGTACTTC. Based on the CDR3 plus reference TRBV19 and TRBJ2-7, the full variable domain is DGGITQSPKYLFRKEGQNVTLSCEQNLNHDAMYWYRQDPGQGLRLIYYSQIVNDFQKGDIAEGYSVSREKKESFPLTVTSAQKNPTAFYLCASPANGTVGCPYFGPGTRLTVT.

The J gene is TRBJ2-5, the V gene TRBV9; D gene ambiguous. The CDR3 extends over 14 amino acids. Germline V gene data show CDR1 as SGDLS and CDR2 as YYNGEE. Trimming pared 4 bases from V and 1 base from J, leaving 11 bases between. DNA for the CDR3: TGTGCCAGCAGCCCCCGTTCTTTCCAAGAGACCCAGTACTTC. It yields the protein CASSPRSFQETQYF.

This clone was found once. The chain combines TRBV7-9 with TRBJ2-2, with D maybe TRBD2 (6 bases). The V and J ends lost 0 bases and 5 bases respectively, with 22 bases between them. The CDR3 is 19 residues long. Germline CDR1 SEHNR, CDR2 FQNEAQ (reference sequence). CDR3 coding DNA: TGTGCCAGCAGCTTAGCATCGATCGGGGGATGGACGGGAACCGGGGAGCTGTTTTTT. Protein sequence: CASSLASIGGWTGTGELFF.

The V gene is TRBV12-5, the J gene TRBJ1-3; 8 bases are a match to TRBD1. J was trimmed by 0 bases and V by 3 bases; bases with no gene match: 10. This CDR3 has 18 amino acids. CDR1 is LGHNT, CDR2 FRNRAP, per germline. DNA of the CDR3: TGTGCTAGTGGTTTCGACAGGGGCGTAGACTACTCTGGAAACACCATATATTTT. Protein sequence: CASGFDRGVDYSGNTIYF.